This T cell receptor (beta chain) is drawn from a study of early T cells in non-severe SARS-CoV-2 infection (dated by TCRdb to 2020 to 2023). With respect to the entire study: Because TCR sequencing was done on bulk RNA from unsorted whole blood, the alpha and beta chains could not be paired.

Counted from cysteine to phenylalanine, this CDR3 has 15 amino acids. Just the 45-base CDR3 DNA is kept, in frame starting at base 1. The germline ends are 9 bases apart after V is trimmed by 1 base and J by 0 bases. Looking up the germline V gene yields CDR1 SGHTA and CDR2 FQGNSA. The study was a case-control design nested within a healthcare worker cohort in London, UK, with weekly nasopharyngeal swab PCR tests and blood sampling. Healthcare workers were enrolled in the week of the UK lockdown, from 23 to 31 March 2020, and were followed every week for up to roughly 16 weeks. Library method: 5' RACE. Data came from a NextSeq 500. To correct for sequencing error and PCR bias, the TCR library protocol tagged individual cDNA molecules with unique molecular identifiers. Both TCR alpha and beta chains were sequenced, and tight co-correlation was observed between alpha and beta sequence abundances in each sample. The study's own analysis went as follows. Decombinator V4 was used to annotate the V gene, J gene and CDR3 of the TCR sequences. Expanded TCRs were defined as changing significantly between any two time points under a Poisson model with p below 0.0001. TCR abundances were normalised to the total number of TCRs sequenced per sample and expressed as counts per million. TRAV1-2 paired with TRAJ12, TRAJ20 or TRAJ33 defined MAIT TCRs, while TRAV10 paired with TRAJ18 defined iNKT TCRs. VDJdb, accessed 1 November 2021, was searched for CMV, EBV and SARS-CoV-2 annotated TCRs, excluding TCRs annotated for multiple antigens. TCRdb took the public reads, trimmed them with fastp at Q25, ran MiXCR for clone calling and kept in-frame beta chains. Merged by CDR3 protein, the rows form single entries marked with the most common genes and DNA. V and J calls and clone size were set by TCRdb, not the authors. The sample profile shows 90,000 to 130,000 distinct CDR3 sequences; around 12% of them were found once. 3.5% to 4% of the sample is held by the ten biggest clonotypes.

This clonotype was observed a handful of times. The antigen it recognizes is unknown. No base quality information exists; no much larger clone differs at one position. Broad study findings and their caveats: VDJdb matching was skewed toward anti-spike CD8 responses and likely underestimated virus-specific expansions, missing private and CD4 specificities.

The sequence was collected from an adult who was a healthcare worker with PCR-confirmed SARS-CoV-2 infection or an uninfected control (not recorded which). Rearrangement joined TRBV7-2 to TRBJ1-2, with no reliable assignment of the D segment. The starting material was whole blood, obtained at baseline. The encoded CDR3 is CASSLDSYSNYGYTF. At the DNA level, the sequence is TGTGCCAGCAGCTTAGACAGCTACTCTAACTATGGCTACACCTTC.